The sequence of this T cell receptor beta chain was determined in a study of shared T cell receptors in the human thymus. Clones were read by immunoSEQ multiplex PCR, and TCRdb kept only the in-frame ones, dropping some. The table lists under 700,000 clones, more than 75% of them singletons, with approximately 0.013% in the top ten. Trimming removed 4 bases from V and 4 bases from J; junction bases left unmatched: 6. In germline, CDR1 is LGHNA, CDR2 YSLEER. The CDR3 spans 17 residues. The same data also contributed to another study, on human thymus T cells. That source adds: Congenital heart defects were the reason for the corrective surgery that the donors, healthy Finnish infants, were having. Resections that were taken during corrective heart surgery supplied the thymus tissue. In thymic and blood repertoires alike, V and J usage looked biased. Thymic repertoires overlap heavily among unrelated individuals, related research has reported.

The sequence was obtained from a boy younger than two with a congenital heart defect. Input material: thymocytes. The chain recombines TRBV4-3 with TRBJ2-2, with 13 bases identical to TRBD2. The CDR3 DNA reads as TGCGCCAGCAGCCCCGAGACTAGCGGGAGGATCACCGGGGAGCTGTTTTTT. Translating gives CASSPETSGRITGELFF.